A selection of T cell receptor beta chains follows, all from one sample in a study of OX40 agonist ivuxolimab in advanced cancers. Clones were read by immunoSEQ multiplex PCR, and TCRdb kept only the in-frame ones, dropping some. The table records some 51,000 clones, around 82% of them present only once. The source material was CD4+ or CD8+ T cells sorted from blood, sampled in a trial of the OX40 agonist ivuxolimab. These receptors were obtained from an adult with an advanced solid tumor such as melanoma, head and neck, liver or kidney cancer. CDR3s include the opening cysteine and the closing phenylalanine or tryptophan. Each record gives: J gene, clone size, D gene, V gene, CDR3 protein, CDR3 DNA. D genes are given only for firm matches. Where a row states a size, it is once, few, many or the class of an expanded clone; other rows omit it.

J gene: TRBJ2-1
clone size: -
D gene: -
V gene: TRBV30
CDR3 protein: CAWSRQEPDIEQFF
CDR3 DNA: TGTGCCTGGAGTAGACAGGAACCCGACATTGAGCAGTTCTTC

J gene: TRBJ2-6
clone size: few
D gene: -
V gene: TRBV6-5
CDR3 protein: CASSRTTTGANVLTF
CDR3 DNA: TGTGCCAGCAGTAGGACCACAACGGGGGCCAACGTCCTGACTTTC

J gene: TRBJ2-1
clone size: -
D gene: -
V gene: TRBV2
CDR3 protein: CASSRSDTRPRFF
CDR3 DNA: TGTGCCAGCAGCCGTAGCGACACCCGGCCGCGGTTCTTC

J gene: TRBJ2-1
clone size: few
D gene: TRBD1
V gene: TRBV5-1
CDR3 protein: CASSLEGQGGNEQFF
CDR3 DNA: TGCGCCAGCAGCTTGGAGGGACAGGGTGGAAATGAGCAGTTCTTC

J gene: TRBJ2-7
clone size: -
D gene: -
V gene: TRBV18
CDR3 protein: CASSRTGTDREQYF
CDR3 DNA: TGTGCCAGCTCACGCACCGGGACCGACCGCGAGCAGTACTTC

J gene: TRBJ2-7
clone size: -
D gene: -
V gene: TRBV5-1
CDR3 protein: CASSVGPPGVEQYF
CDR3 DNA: TGCGCCAGCAGCGTCGGGCCCCCCGGCGTCGAGCAGTACTTC

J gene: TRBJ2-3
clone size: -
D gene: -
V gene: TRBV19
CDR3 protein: CASTVGATDTQYF
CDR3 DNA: TGTGCCAGTACAGTCGGTGCCACAGATACGCAGTATTTT

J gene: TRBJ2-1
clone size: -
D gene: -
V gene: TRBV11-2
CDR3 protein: CASSSGWINEQFF
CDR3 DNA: TGTGCCAGCAGCTCGGGATGGATCAATGAGCAGTTCTTC

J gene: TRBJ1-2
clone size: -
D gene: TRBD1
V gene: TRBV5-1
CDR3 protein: CASSPDTGGNYGYTF
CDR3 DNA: TGCGCCAGCAGCCCCGATACAGGGGGTAACTATGGCTACACCTTC

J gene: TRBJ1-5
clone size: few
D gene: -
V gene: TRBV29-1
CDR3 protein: CSVGGGASNQPQHF
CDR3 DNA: TGCAGCGTTGGGGGAGGGGCCAGCAATCAGCCCCAGCATTTT

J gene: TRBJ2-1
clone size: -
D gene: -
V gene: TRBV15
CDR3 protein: CATSVEAGQVGFF
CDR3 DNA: TGTGCCACCAGCGTCGAAGCGGGACAGGTGGGGTTCTTC

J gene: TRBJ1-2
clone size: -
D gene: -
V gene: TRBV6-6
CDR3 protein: CASSSPRDYGYTF
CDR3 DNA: TGTGCCAGCAGTTCACCCAGGGACTATGGCTACACCTTC

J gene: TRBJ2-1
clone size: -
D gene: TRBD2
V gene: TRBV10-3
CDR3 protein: CAISSLAEKGNEQFF
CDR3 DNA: TGTGCCATCAGCTCACTAGCGGAAAAGGGCAATGAGCAGTTCTTC

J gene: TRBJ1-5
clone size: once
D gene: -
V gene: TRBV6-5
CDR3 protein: CASRGGGGNQPQHF
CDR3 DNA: TGTGCCAGCAGAGGCGGCGGGGGGAATCAGCCCCAGCATTTT

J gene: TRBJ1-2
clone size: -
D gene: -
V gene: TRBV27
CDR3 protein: CASSLSGGAWYGYTF
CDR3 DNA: TGTGCCAGCAGTTTATCCGGGGGCGCGTGGTATGGCTACACCTTC

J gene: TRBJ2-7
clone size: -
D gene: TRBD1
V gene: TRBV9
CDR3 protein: CASSEGTGVYYEQYF
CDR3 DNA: TGTGCCAGCAGCGAGGGGACAGGGGTTTACTACGAGCAGTACTTC

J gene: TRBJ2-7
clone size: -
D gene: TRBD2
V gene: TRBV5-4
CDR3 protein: CASSLGLAGYYEQYF
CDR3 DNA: TGTGCCAGCAGCTTGGGACTAGCGGGGTACTACGAGCAGTACTTC

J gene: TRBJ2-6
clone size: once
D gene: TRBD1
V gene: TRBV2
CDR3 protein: CASSFLVRTGWDSGANVLTF
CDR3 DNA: TGTGCCAGCAGCTTTCTTGTTCGGACAGGGTGGGACTCTGGGGCCAACGTCCTGACTTTC

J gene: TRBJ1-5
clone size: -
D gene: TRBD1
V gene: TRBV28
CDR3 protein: CASSFGDRGRLSQHF
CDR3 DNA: TGTGCCAGCAGTTTTGGGGACAGGGGGCGATTATCCCAGCATTTT

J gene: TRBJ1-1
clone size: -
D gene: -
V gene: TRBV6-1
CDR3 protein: CASSEGGVWTEAFF
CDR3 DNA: TGTGCCAGCAGTGAAGGGGGGGTATGGACTGAAGCTTTCTTT

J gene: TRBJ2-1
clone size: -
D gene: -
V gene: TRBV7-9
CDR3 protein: CASTRNRDGGRGEQFF
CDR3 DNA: TGTGCCAGCACCCGAAACCGGGACGGCGGTAGAGGGGAGCAGTTCTTC

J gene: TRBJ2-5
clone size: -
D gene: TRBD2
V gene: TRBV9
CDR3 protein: CASSVSPSGAQETQYF
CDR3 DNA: TGTGCCAGCAGCGTATCCCCGAGCGGGGCACAAGAGACCCAGTACTTC

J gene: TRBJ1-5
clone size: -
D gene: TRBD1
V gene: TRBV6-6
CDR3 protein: CASSLDRVDGQPQHF
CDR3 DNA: TGTGCCAGCAGTCTAGACAGGGTAGATGGTCAGCCCCAGCATTTT

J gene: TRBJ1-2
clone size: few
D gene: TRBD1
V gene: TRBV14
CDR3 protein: CASSDRGSYGYTF
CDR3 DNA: TGTGCCAGCAGCGACAGGGGAAGCTATGGCTACACCTTC

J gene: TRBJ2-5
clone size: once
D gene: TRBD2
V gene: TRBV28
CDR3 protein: CASSLLLKGLAGDAEEETQYF
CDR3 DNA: TGTGCCAGCAGTTTATTATTAAAAGGACTAGCGGGAGATGCGGAAGAAGAGACCCAGTACTTC

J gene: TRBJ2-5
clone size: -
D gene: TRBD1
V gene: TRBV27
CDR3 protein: CASSPWTGKETQYF
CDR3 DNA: TGTGCCAGCAGTCCTTGGACAGGGAAAGAGACCCAGTACTTC

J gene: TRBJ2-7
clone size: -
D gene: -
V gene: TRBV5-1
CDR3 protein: CASSWRAQGNDEQYF
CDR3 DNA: TGCGCCAGCAGCTGGAGAGCGCAGGGGAATGACGAGCAGTACTTC

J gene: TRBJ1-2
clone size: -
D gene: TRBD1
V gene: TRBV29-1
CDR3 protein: CSVRTGGGYTF
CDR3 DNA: TGCAGCGTGAGGACAGGGGGAGGCTACACCTTC

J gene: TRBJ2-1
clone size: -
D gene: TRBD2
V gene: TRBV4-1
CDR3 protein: CASSQDLAGAQDNEQFF
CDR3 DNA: TGCGCCAGCAGCCAAGATCTAGCGGGAGCGCAGGACAATGAGCAGTTCTTC

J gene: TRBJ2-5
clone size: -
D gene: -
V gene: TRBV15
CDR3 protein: CATSRDVPGMETQYF
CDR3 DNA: TGTGCCACCAGCAGAGATGTTCCAGGGATGGAGACCCAGTACTTC

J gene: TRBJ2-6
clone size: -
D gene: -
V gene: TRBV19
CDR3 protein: CASSMELDRVGANVLTF
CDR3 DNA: TGTGCCAGTAGTATGGAGCTAGACAGAGTTGGGGCCAACGTCCTGACTTTC

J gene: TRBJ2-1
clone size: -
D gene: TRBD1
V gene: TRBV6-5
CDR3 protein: CASSWDSSYNEQFF
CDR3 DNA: TGTGCCAGCAGTTGGGACAGCTCCTACAATGAGCAGTTCTTC

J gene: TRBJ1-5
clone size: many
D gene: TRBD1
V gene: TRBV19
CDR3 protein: CASRRQGSGNQPQHF
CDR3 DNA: TGTGCCAGTAGGCGACAGGGTAGCGGCAATCAGCCCCAGCATTTT

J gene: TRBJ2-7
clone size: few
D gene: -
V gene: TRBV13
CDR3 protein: CASSLSGPYEQYF
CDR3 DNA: TGTGCCAGCAGCTTGTCCGGACCATACGAGCAGTACTTC

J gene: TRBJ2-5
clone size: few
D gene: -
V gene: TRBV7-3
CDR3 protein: CASSLAGNAETQYF
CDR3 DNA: TGTGCCAGCAGCTTAGCGGGAAACGCGGAGACCCAGTACTTC

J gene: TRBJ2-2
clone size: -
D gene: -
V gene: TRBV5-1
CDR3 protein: CASNPSRANGELFF
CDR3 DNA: TGCGCCAGCAACCCCTCGCGGGCGAACGGGGAGCTGTTTTTT

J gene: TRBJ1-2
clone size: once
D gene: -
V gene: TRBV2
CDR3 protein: CASSEVVTNVYGYTF
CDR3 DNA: TGTGCCAGCAGTGAAGTTGTTACAAACGTCTATGGCTACACCTTC

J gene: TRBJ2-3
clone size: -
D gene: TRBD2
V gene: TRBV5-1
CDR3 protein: CASSSNPPGLAGGDTQYF
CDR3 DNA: TGCGCCAGCAGCTCCAACCCTCCGGGACTAGCGGGAGGAGATACGCAGTATTTT

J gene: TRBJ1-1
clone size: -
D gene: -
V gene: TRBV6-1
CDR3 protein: CASTQGFSEAFF
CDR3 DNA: TGTGCCAGCACCCAGGGGTTTTCTGAAGCTTTCTTT

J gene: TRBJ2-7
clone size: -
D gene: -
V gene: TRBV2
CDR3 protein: CASSEVLAAEQYF
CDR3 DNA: TGTGCCAGCAGTGAAGTACTAGCTGCCGAGCAGTACTTC

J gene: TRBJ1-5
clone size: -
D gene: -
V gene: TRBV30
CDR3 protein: CAWSAGPQPQHF
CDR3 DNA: TGTGCCTGGAGCGCCGGGCCTCAGCCCCAGCATTTT

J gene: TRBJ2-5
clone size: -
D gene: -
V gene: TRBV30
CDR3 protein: CAWSGQGETQYF
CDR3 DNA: TGTGCCTGGAGTGGTCAAGGGGAGACCCAGTACTTC

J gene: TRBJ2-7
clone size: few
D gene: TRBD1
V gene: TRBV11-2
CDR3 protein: CASSPLSRQGSYEQYF
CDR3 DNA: TGTGCCAGCAGCCCTCTCTCCCGACAGGGCTCCTACGAGCAGTACTTC

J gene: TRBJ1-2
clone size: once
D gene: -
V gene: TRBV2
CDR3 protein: CASSDGSSNYGYTF
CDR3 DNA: TGTGCCAGCAGTGACGGCAGCTCTAACTATGGCTACACCTTC

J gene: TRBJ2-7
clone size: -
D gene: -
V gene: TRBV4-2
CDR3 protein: CASSQDLTGSYEQYF
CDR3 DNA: TGTGCCAGCAGCCAAGATCTTACAGGCTCCTACGAGCAGTACTTC

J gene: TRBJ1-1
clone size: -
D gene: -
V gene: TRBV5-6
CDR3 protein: CASSLVTGGRGFFGEAFF
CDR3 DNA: TGTGCCAGCAGCTTGGTCACGGGGGGGCGCGGATTCTTTGGTGAAGCTTTCTTT

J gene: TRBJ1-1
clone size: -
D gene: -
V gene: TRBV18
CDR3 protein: CASSRLPGPREAFF
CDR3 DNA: TGTGCCAGCTCAAGACTCCCGGGGCCGCGTGAAGCTTTCTTT

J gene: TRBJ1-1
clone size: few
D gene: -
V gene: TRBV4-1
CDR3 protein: CASSQLSHRIMNTEAFF
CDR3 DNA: TGCGCCAGCAGCCAACTCTCACATCGGATTATGAACACTGAAGCTTTCTTT

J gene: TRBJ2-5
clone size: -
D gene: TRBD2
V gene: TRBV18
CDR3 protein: CASSTPLAGQETQYF
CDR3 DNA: TGTGCCAGCTCAACTCCTTTAGCGGGGCAAGAGACCCAGTACTTC

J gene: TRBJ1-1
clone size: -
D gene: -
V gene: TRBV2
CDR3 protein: CASNFGRSAGTEAFF
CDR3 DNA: TGTGCCAGCAATTTTGGACGGAGCGCGGGCACTGAAGCTTTCTTT